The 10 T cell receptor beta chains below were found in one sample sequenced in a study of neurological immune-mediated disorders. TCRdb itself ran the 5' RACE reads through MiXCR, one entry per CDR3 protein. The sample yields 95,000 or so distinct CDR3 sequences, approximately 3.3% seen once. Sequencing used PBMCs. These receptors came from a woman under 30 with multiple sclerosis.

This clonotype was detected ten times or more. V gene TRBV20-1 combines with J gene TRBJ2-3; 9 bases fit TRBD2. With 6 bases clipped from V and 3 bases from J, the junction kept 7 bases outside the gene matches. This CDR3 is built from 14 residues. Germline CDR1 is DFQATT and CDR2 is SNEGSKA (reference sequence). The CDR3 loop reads CSASSSGITDTQYF. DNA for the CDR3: TGCAGTGCGTCCTCTAGCGGGATAACAGATACGCAGTATTTT.

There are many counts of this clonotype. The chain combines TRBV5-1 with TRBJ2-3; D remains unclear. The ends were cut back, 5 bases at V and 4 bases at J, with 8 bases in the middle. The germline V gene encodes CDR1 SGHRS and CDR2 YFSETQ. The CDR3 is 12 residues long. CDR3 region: CASSLLSDTQYF. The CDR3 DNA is TGCGCCAGCAGTTTGTTATCAGATACGCAGTATTTT.

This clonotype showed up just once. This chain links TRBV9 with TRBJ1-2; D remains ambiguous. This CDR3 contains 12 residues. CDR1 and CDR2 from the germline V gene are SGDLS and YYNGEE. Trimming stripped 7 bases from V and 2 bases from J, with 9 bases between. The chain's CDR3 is CASVDKNYGYTF. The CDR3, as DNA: TGTGCCAGCGTAGACAAGAACTATGGCTACACCTTC.

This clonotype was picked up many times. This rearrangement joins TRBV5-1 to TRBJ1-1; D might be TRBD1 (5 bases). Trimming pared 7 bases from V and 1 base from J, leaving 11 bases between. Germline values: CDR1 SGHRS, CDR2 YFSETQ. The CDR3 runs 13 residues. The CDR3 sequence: CASGQDRNTEAFF. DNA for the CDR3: TGCGCCAGCGGTCAAGACAGGAACACTGAAGCTTTCTTT.

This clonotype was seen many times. CDR3 sequence reads: CASSYLEGQPQHF. CDR3 nucleotides: TGTGCCAGCAGTTACTTAGAAGGTCAGCCCCAGCATTTT. This chain links TRBV6-5 with TRBJ1-5; D remains unclear. The ends were cut back, 1 base at V and 6 bases at J, with 7 bases in the middle. CDR1 and CDR2 (germline): MNHEY, SVGAGI. The CDR3 is 13 residues long.

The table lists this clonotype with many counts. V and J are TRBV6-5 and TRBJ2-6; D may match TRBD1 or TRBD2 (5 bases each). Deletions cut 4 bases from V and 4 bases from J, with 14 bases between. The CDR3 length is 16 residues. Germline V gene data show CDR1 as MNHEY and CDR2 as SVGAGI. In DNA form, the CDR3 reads TGTGCCAGCAGTTCCCCGAGGGGAGTAGGGGCCAACGTCCTGACTTTC. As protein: CASSSPRGVGANVLTF.

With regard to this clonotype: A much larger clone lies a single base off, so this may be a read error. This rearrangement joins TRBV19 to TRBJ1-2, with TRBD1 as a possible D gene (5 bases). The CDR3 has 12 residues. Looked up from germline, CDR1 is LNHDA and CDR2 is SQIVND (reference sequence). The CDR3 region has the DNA TGTGACACGAAGGCAGGGCTCTATGGCTACACCTTC. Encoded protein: CDTKAGLYGYTF.

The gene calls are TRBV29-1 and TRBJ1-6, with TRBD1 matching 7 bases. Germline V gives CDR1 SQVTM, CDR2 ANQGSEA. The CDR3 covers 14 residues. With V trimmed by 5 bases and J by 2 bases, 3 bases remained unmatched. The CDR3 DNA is TGCAGCGTTCGGACAGGCACCTATAATTCACCCCTCCACTTT. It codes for CSVRTGTYNSPLHF.

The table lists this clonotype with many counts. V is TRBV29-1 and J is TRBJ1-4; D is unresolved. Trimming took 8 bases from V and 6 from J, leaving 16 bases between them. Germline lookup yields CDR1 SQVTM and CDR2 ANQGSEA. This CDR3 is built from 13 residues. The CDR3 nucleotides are TGCAGCTCAAAGACGGTGGATGATGAAAAACTGTTTTTT. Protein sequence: CSSKTVDDEKLFF.

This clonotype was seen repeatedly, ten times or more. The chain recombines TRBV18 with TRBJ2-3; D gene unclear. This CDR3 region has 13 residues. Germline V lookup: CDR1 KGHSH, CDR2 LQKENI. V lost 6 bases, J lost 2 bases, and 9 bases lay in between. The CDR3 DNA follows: TGTGCCAGCTCTCCCCAGAACACAGATACGCAGTATTTT. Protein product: CASSPQNTDTQYF.